One sample yielded the 17 T cell receptor beta chains listed below, sequenced in a study of cytomegalovirus exposure and HLA in healthy donors. A multiplex PCR was run with 60 Vbeta primers and 13 Jbeta primers. Clones were sequenced by immunoSEQ multiplex PCR, and TCRdb holds only the in-frame ones, with some missing. The table lists tens of thousands of clones. Sequencing input: PBMCs. The receptors derive from a man aged 45-65 years in good health and CMV-seronegative.

The V gene is TRBV2, the J gene TRBJ1-5; D is ambiguous. CDR3 length equals 14 residues. V gave up 6 bases and J gave up 5 bases, with 14 bases separating them. Per germline, CDR1 SNHLY and CDR2 FYNNEI. The CDR3: CASSGLAEDQPQHF. Written as DNA, the CDR3 is TGTGCCAGCAGCGGGCTAGCTGAAGATCAGCCCCAGCATTTT. Together with reference TRBV2 and TRBJ1-5, the CDR3 gives the full variable domain: EPEVTQTPSHQVTQMGQEVILRCVPISNHLYFYWYRQILGQKVEFLVSFYNNEISEKSEIFDDQFSVERPDGSNFTLKIRSTKLEDSAMYFCASSGLAEDQPQHFGDGTRLSIL.

The V gene is TRBV28, the J gene TRBJ2-3, with 15 nucleotides matching TRBD2. Germline V gene sequence: CDR1 MDHEN, CDR2 SYDVKM. CDR3 length: 19 residues. The V gene end was trimmed by 3 bases and the J gene end by 1 base; junction bases not matched to a gene: 8. Here the CDR3 reads CASSFVGLAGGPGTDTQYF. CDR3 sequence (DNA): TGTGCCAGCAGTTTCGTCGGACTAGCGGGGGGGCCAGGCACAGATACGCAGTATTTT.

The chain couples TRBV13 to TRBJ1-2; tentative D call: TRBD1 (5 bases). This CDR3 is 13 amino acids long. Trimming stripped 6 bases from V and 2 bases from J, with 10 bases between. CDR1 and CDR2 from the germline V gene are PRHDT and FYEKMQ (reference sequence). CDR3 nucleotide sequence: TGTGCCAGCAGGCGAACAGGAAACTATGGCTACACCTTC. It translates to CASRRTGNYGYTF.

Concerning this clone: The sample has other DNA sequences that encode this CDR3 too. The chain is built from TRBV5-1 and TRBJ1-2; TRBD1 matches 7 bases. Germline CDR1 reads SGHRS; CDR2 reads YFSETQ. With 4 bases clipped from V and 6 bases from J, the junction kept 6 bases outside the gene matches. There are 13 residues in the CDR3. CDR3 in amino acids: CASSRQGADGYTF. The CDR3 DNA sequence: TGCGCCAGCAGCCGACAGGGAGCTGATGGCTACACCTTC.

The rearrangement uses TRBV4-2 and TRBJ2-5; no reliable D call. CDR3 length: 11 residues. CDR1 and CDR2 (germline): LGHNA, YNFKEQ. Trimming left V 4 bases short and J 5 bases short, with 5 bases between. The CDR3 DNA is TGTGCCAGCAGCCCACGGGAGACCCAGTACTTC. Encoded protein: CASSPRETQYF.

This chain uses TRBV28 with TRBJ1-2; tentative D call: TRBD1 (6 bases). The CDR3 runs to 14 residues. Trimming cost V 5 bases and J 3 bases, with 13 bases left between them. The germline CDR1 and CDR2 sequences are MDHEN and SYDVKM. The CDR3: CASSHLQGDYGYTF. The DNA of the CDR3 is TGTGCCAGCAGTCACCTACAGGGCGACTATGGCTACACCTTC.

The rearrangement uses TRBV7-9 and TRBJ2-7; no reliable D call. V was pared by 5 bases and J by 3 bases, with 11 bases between. This CDR3 has 13 amino acids. CDR1 is SEHNR and CDR2 is FQNEAQ in the germline V gene (reference sequence). Written as DNA, the CDR3 is TGTGCCAGCAGCCCCGCGGCATTCTACGAGCAGTACTTC. The encoded protein is CASSPAAFYEQYF.

As to this clone: One end of the junction is discordant with germline, which a read error may explain. The gene calls are TRBV9 and TRBJ1-3; 12 positions match TRBD1. There are 17 residues in the CDR3. Germline CDR1 is SGDLS and CDR2 is YYNGEE. Written as DNA, the CDR3 is TGTGCCAGCAGCCTACCGGGACAGGGGGCCATCGGAAGCACCATATATTTT. This gives the protein CASSLPGQGAIGSTIYF.

This chain connects TRBV7-9 to TRBJ1-5; 7 bases fit TRBD1. Germline trimming cut 5 bases from V and 6 bases from J; bases unmatched to any gene: 7. CDR1 and CDR2 (germline): SEHNR, FQNEAQ (reference sequence). This CDR3 has 14 residues. The CDR3 spells CASSLTGVGQPQHF. For the CDR3, the DNA is TGTGCCAGCAGCCTTACAGGGGTCGGTCAGCCCCAGCATTTT. Variable domain in full (rest from reference TRBV7-9 and TRBJ1-5): DTGVSQNPRHKITKRGQNVTFRCDPISEHNRLYWYRQTLGQGPEFLTYFQNEAQLEKSRLLSDRFSAERPKGSFSTLEIQRTEQGDSAMYLCASSLTGVGQPQHFGDGTRLSIL.

DNA of the CDR3: TGTGCCAGCGCTCAGGGAGGGGCGATTAACTATGGCTACACCTTC. This sequence encodes CASAQGGAINYGYTF. This chain connects TRBV5-4 to TRBJ1-2; D may be TRBD1 (5 bases). Germline V gives CDR1 SGHNT, CDR2 YYREEE (reference sequence). Trimming stripped 7 bases from V and 1 base from J, with 17 bases between. This CDR3 is 15 amino acids long.

The chain joins TRBV9 to TRBJ2-7, with 9 bases that match TRBD1. CDR1 and CDR2 (germline): SGDLS, YYNGEE. V lost 4 bases to trimming and J lost 5 bases; unmatched junction nucleotides: 7. The CDR3 sequence is 14 residues long. DNA for the CDR3: TGTGCCAGCAGCCCTCGGACAGGGGCCAACGAGCAGTACTTC. Translation gives CASSPRTGANEQYF.

This chain joins TRBV5-1 and TRBJ2-5, with a tentative D call TRBD1 (6 bases). The CDR3 runs 14 residues. Germline CDR1 and CDR2: SGHRS and YFSETQ. V was shortened by 5 bases and J by 0 bases, with 11 bases between the two germline ends. The CDR3 DNA is TGCGCCAGCAGTGGGCAGGGGAACCAAGAGACCCAGTACTTC. This gives the protein CASSGQGNQETQYF. The full variable domain, completed using reference TRBV5-1 and TRBJ2-5, is KAGVTQTPRYLIKTRGQQVTLSCSPISGHRSVSWYQQTPGQGLQFLFEYFSETQRNKGNFPGRFSGRQFSNSRSEMNVSTLELGDSALYLCASSGQGNQETQYFGPGTRLLVL.

The chain links TRBV27 to TRBJ1-2; a weak D match, TRBD1 (5 bases). This CDR3 is 14 amino acids long. The V gene lost 0 bases and the J gene lost 4 bases, with 9 bases spanning the gap. Germline CDR1 reads MNHEY; CDR2 reads SMNVEV (reference sequence). The CDR3 sequence is CASSLSSGGYGYTF. Written as DNA, the CDR3 is TGTGCCAGCAGTTTATCCTCCGGGGGCTATGGCTACACCTTC.

This chain connects TRBV5-1 to TRBJ1-4; D is unclear. This CDR3 has 14 amino acids. Trimming took 4 bases from V and 8 from J, leaving 15 bases between them. Germline V gives CDR1 SGHRS, CDR2 YFSETQ. CDR3 DNA sequence: TGCGCCAGCAGCCCCGCAGTCGGGGAGGAAAAACTGTTTTTT. Its translation is CASSPAVGEEKLFF.

The chain joins TRBV5-4 to TRBJ1-1; D is undetermined. Germline CDR1 reads SGHNT; CDR2 reads YYREEE (reference sequence). This CDR3 is built from 14 residues. The V and J ends lost 4 bases and 3 bases respectively, with 13 bases between them. The CDR3 here is CASSPPGLYTEAFF. CDR3 in DNA: TGTGCCAGCAGCCCACCCGGACTGTACACTGAAGCTTTCTTT.

The rearrangement joins TRBV19 to TRBJ2-5; D is perhaps TRBD1 (5 bases). This CDR3 comprises 13 residues. The ends were cut back, 8 bases at V and 4 bases at J, with 14 bases in the middle. Germline CDR1 LNHDA, CDR2 SQIVND (reference sequence). For the CDR3, the DNA is TGTGCCAGTCAAGGACAACGAAGAGAGACCCAGTACTTC. Translated, it gives CASQGQRRETQYF. Supplemented by reference TRBV19 and TRBJ2-5, the full variable domain reads DGGITQSPKYLFRKEGQNVTLSCEQNLNHDAMYWYRQDPGQGLRLIYYSQIVNDFQKGDIAEGYSVSREKKESFPLTVTSAQKNPTAFYLCASQGQRRETQYFGPGTRLLVL.

J is TRBJ1-1 and V is TRBV5-6; 7 nucleotides line up with TRBD1. Germline CDR1 reads SGHDT; CDR2 reads YYEEEE. V lost 2 bases to trimming and J lost 0 bases; unmatched junction nucleotides: 10. The CDR3 runs 17 residues. The CDR3 coding sequence is TGTGCCAGCAGCTTATATAGGGGGCAAGGCGTGAACACTGAAGCTTTCTTT. Translated: CASSLYRGQGVNTEAFF.